The sequence of this T cell receptor beta chain was determined in a study of OX40 agonist ivuxolimab in advanced cancers. About the full investigation: Ivuxolimab was a fully human IgG2 agonistic monoclonal antibody targeting the costimulatory receptor OX40 (CD134). Partial responses occurred in three dose-escalation patients, of whom one had hepatocellular carcinoma and two had cutaneous melanoma. Of the roughly 52 dose-escalation patients, hepatocellular carcinoma was present in around 19, melanoma in approximately 15, renal cell carcinoma in 9 and head and neck cancer in 9. Intravenous ivuxolimab was administered to patients every 2 weeks at six dose levels: 0.01, 0.1, 0.3, 1.5, 3 and 10 mg/kg. In the dose-escalation cohort, 65% to 90% of patients were male, and the mean age was approximately 55 years, with a range of roughly 20 to 79. The monotherapy dose-escalation portion (N of about 57 patients) of the phase I ivuxolimab trial is reported in the paper. Prior anti-PD-1, anti-PD-L1 or anti-CTLA-4 therapy was permitted, and checkpoint inhibitors had been received by roughly 42% of dose-escalation patients. The point of sequencing TCRbeta in the periphery was to test whether ivuxolimab changed TCR sequence diversity and drove clonal T-cell expansion. Here is what the overall study found, with its caveats: At doses of 0.1 to 3.0 mg/kg, clonal expansion of both CD4+ and CD8+ T cells in blood was seen between baseline and week 6. Low levels of normalized T-cell clonal expansion were also shown by some nonresponding patients. In partial responders in the 0.1-3.0 mg/kg groups, normalized peripheral clonal expansion was found to be among the lowest, especially among CD8+ T cells. The antigen specificity of the peripheral T cells that underwent clonal expansion was not determined. After ivuxolimab, more expanded clones were found on average in CD8+ T cells than in CD4+ T cells.

The CDR3 sequence holds 13 residues, the cysteine and phenylalanine included. The kept DNA is CDR3 alone, 39 bases in frame from the first base. The germline V gene (reference sequence) specifies MNHEY as CDR1 and SMNVEV as CDR2. After removal of 2 bases from V and 6 bases from J, the junction retains 4 bases not matched to a gene. Patients with a history of autoimmune disease or receiving systemic immunosuppression were excluded from the trial. Peripheral blood for TCR sequencing was collected from all dose cohorts at baseline, on cycle 4 day 1, and on cycle 7 day 1. The samples were drawn from a first-in-human, open-label, multicenter phase I dose-escalation trial of ivuxolimab. The trial enrolled adults with locally advanced or metastatic head and neck squamous cell, hepatocellular, melanoma or renal cell carcinoma. CD4+ and CD8+ T cells were sorted separately from peripheral blood before TCR sequencing.

To sequence the TCRbeta CDR3 region, genomic DNA was isolated from the sorted cells. The immunoSEQ Assay was used for sequencing of TCRbeta CDR3 regions. What TCRdb holds here is the immuneACCESS table cut down to in-frame rearrangements. Part of the clones is not present; checked against another copy, under half of the missing clones reflect an unresolved V gene, and the others are unexplained. This sample holds roughly 30,000 clones; 88% were observed only once. The ten largest clones capture roughly 50% of the sample. In regard to this clone: Its antigen is currently not known. Base qualities are not recorded, but no much larger clone differs from it by a single base. In the same sample, other DNA sequences code for this CDR3.

Sequenced material: CD4+ or CD8+ T cells sorted from blood, taken in a trial of the OX40 agonist ivuxolimab. The rearrangement joined TRBV27 to TRBJ2-7; TRBD2 aligns with 7 central bases. This clonotype was sampled from an adult with an advanced solid tumor such as melanoma, head and neck, liver or kidney cancer. This receptor has the CDR3 CASSLGGVGEQYF. The sequence in DNA is TGTGCCAGCAGTTTAGGGGGGGTCGGCGAGCAGTACTTC.